This T cell receptor beta chain originates from a study of shared clonotypes between healthy human individuals. The CDR3 contains 14 residues when both ends are counted. Germline CDR1 SGHTA, CDR2 FQGNSA. Per the original methods: ImmunoSEQ junction-only sequences lacked quality scores, so their filtering differed. The data were produced by immunoSEQ multiplex PCR, yet TCRdb's version contains in-frame clones alone and is incomplete. That table is the source of V, J and clone size, and D and trimming were worked out from the DNA. The table records 470,000 or so clones, around 73% of them present only once. With respect to this clone: No DNA is shown, since the ends of the CDR3 on it are uncertain; the CDR3 is the one TCRdb lists.

The chain combines TRBV7-2 with TRBJ1-3. This TCR was recovered from a woman between 35 and 50 years old in good health. Some clones in this sample may be carry-over from other donors' samples. The specimen was PBMCs. CDR3 loop: CASSFLGTGNTIYF.